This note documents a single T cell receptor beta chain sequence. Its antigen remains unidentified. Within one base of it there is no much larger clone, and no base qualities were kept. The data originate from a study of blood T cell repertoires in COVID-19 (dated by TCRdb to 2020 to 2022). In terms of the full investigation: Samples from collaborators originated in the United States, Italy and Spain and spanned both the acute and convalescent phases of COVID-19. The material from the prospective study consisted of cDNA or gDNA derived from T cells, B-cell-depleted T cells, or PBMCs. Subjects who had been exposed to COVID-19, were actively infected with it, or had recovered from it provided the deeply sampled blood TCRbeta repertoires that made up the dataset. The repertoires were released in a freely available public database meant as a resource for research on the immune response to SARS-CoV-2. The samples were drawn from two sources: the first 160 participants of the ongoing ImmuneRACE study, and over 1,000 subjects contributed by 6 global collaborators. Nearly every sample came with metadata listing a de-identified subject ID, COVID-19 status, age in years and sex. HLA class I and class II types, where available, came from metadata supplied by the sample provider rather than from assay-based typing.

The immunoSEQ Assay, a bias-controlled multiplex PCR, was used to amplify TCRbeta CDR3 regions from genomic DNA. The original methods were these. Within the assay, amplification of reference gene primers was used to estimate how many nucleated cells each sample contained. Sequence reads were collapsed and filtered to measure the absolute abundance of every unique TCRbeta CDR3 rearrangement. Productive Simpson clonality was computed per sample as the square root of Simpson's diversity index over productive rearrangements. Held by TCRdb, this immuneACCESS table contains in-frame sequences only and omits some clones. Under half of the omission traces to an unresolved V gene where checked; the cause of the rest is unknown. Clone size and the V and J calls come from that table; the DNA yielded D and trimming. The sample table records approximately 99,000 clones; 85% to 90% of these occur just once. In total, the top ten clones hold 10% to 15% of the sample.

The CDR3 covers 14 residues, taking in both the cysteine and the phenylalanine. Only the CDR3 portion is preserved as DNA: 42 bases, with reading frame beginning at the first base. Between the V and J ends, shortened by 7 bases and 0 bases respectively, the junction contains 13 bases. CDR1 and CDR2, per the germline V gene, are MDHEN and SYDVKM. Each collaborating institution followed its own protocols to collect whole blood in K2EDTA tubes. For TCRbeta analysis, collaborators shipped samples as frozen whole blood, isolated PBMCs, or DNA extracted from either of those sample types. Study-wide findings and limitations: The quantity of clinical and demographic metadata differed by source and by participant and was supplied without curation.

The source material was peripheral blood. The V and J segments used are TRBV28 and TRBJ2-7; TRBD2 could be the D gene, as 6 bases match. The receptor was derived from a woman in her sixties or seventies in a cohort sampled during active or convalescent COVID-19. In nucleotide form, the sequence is TGTGCCAGCACCTTCGGGGGAATCTCCTACGAGCAGTACTTC. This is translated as CASTFGGISYEQYF.